The clone carrying this T cell receptor (beta chain) was counted a few times. What it binds is unknown. This record belongs to a study of T cells after yellow fever vaccination. The study's findings and limits: Clonotypes appearing in both CD4 and CD8 compartments existed, and their share was small.

TCRdb re-derived calls from the 5' RACE reads in MiXCR, one entry per CDR3 protein. The sample has just under 600,000 distinct CDR3 sequences; about 14% are singletons. V was trimmed by 0 bases and J by 2 bases, leaving 8 bases between them. This CDR3 is 15 amino acids long. Germline V gene data show CDR1 as MNHEY and CDR2 as SMNVEV (reference sequence). The chain links TRBV27 to TRBJ2-4; D remains ambiguous. The source was PBMCs, collected on the day of the yellow fever booster vaccination. This clonotype was sampled from a man younger than 40 who received the YFV17D yellow fever vaccine. For the CDR3, the DNA is TGTGCCAGCAGTTTATCGTCCCTTTCCAAAAACATTCAGTACTTC. Its protein is CASSLSSLSKNIQYF.